This passage covers 22 T cell receptor beta chains from one sample sequenced in a study of cytomegalovirus exposure and HLA in healthy donors. Both 60 Vbeta primers and 13 Jbeta primers went into the PCR. Libraries were prepared by immunoSEQ multiplex PCR; TCRdb keeps only in-frame clonotypes and omits some of them. This repertoire includes approximately 110,000 clones. Specimen: PBMCs. All receptors derive from a man younger than 35 in good health and CMV-seronegative.

The CDR3 DNA follows: TGTGCCAGGGCACGGGAGTCTGAGCAGTTCTTC. Its protein is CARARESEQFF. J is TRBJ2-1 and V is TRBV6-1; a weak D match, TRBD2 (6 bases). V was clipped by 9 bases and J by 9 bases, with 12 bases between them. Per the germline V gene, CDR1 is MNHNS and CDR2 is SASEGT. CDR3 length: 11 residues.

The genes are TRBV30 and TRBJ1-2; 10 positions agree with TRBD1. Germline CDR1 and CDR2: GTSNPN and SVGIG (reference sequence). The CDR3 totals 13 residues. Trimming at V came to 7 bases and at J to 8 bases, leaving 10 bases not matched to a gene. In DNA, the CDR3 is TGTGCCTCACCGGGACAGGGGATTTGGGGCTACACCTTC. Residues: CASPGQGIWGYTF. Full variable domain (rest looked up from reference TRBV30 and TRBJ1-2): SQTIHQWPATLVQPVGSPLSLECTVEGTSNPNLYWYRQAAGRGLQLLFYSVGIGQISSEVPQNLSASRPQDRQFILSSKKLLLSDSGFYLCASPGQGIWGYTFGSGTRLTVV.

The chain combines TRBV4-1 with TRBJ1-5, with 7 bases fitting TRBD1. CDR1 is MGHRA, CDR2 YSYEKL, per germline. The CDR3 has 15 residues. V lost 3 bases, J lost 1 base, and 3 bases stayed unmatched. DNA for the CDR3: TGCGCCAGCAGCCAGCCAGGGGGGAGCAATCAGCCCCAGCATTTT. It yields the protein CASSQPGGSNQPQHF.

The gene calls are TRBV5-1 and TRBJ1-1; D unclear. V dropped 4 bases and J dropped 1 base, with 14 bases sitting between them. This CDR3 has 15 amino acids. Germline lookup yields CDR1 SGHRS and CDR2 YFSETQ. CDR3 bases: TGCGCCAGCAGCCGCCTGGGAGGGAAGAACACTGAAGCTTTCTTT. Its protein product is CASSRLGGKNTEAFF.

The chain combines TRBV6-5 with TRBJ2-7; 11 bases map to TRBD1. Looked up from germline, CDR1 is MNHEY and CDR2 is SVGAGI. J gave up 7 bases and V 1 base, and 6 bases lay outside the gene matches. The CDR3 spans 15 residues. The CDR3 coding sequence is TGTGCCAGCAGTTACTGGGGACAGGGGGAGACTGAGCAGTACTTC. Amino acid sequence: CASSYWGQGETEQYF.

V gene TRBV5-6 combines with J gene TRBJ1-2; tentative D call: TRBD1 (6 bases). CDR3 size: 13 residues. Germline V gene data show CDR1 as SGHDT and CDR2 as YYEEEE. V lost 4 bases to trimming and J lost 2 bases, with 9 bases between them. The CDR3 spells CASSLGANYGYTF. Here the CDR3 DNA reads TGTGCCAGCAGCCTGGGGGCAAACTATGGCTACACCTTC. The whole variable domain, remainder taken from reference TRBV5-6 and TRBJ1-2, is DAGVTQSPTHLIKTRGQQVTLRCSPKSGHDTVSWYQQALGQGPQFIFQYYEEEERQRGNFPDRFSGHQFPNYSSELNVNALLLGDSALYLCASSLGANYGYTFGSGTRLTVV.

The chain recombines TRBV19 with TRBJ1-5; perhaps TRBD1 as D (6 bases). The CDR3 covers 15 residues. The V end was cut by 7 bases, the J end by 3 bases, with 16 bases between. CDR1 and CDR2 from the germline V gene are LNHDA and SQIVND (reference sequence). CDR3 sequence reads: CASTDTGNNNQPQHF. CDR3 nucleotides: TGTGCCAGTACGGACACAGGGAATAACAATCAGCCCCAGCATTTT. Full variable domain (rest looked up from reference TRBV19 and TRBJ1-5): DGGITQSPKYLFRKEGQNVTLSCEQNLNHDAMYWYRQDPGQGLRLIYYSQIVNDFQKGDIAEGYSVSREKKESFPLTVTSAQKNPTAFYLCASTDTGNNNQPQHFGDGTRLSIL.

The chain recombines TRBV30 with TRBJ2-1; TRBD2 matches at 9 bases. The junction had 6 bases not matched to a gene; V was cut back by 2 bases and J by 4 bases. This CDR3 contains 15 residues. Germline V gene sequence: CDR1 GTSNPN, CDR2 SVGIG (reference sequence). The CDR3 region is CAWSLQLAGYNEQFF. The CDR3 bases are TGTGCCTGGAGTCTCCAACTAGCGGGTTACAATGAGCAGTTCTTC.

The chain combines TRBV9 with TRBJ1-4; D is uncertain. CDR3 length: 16 residues. With 0 bases removed from V and 1 base from J, the gap between germline ends came to 10 bases. Per germline, CDR1 SGDLS and CDR2 YYNGEE. CDR3 loop: CASSVGQVKTNEKLFF. Written as DNA, the CDR3 is TGTGCCAGCAGCGTAGGGCAGGTGAAAACTAATGAAAAACTGTTTTTT.

V and J are TRBV5-4 and TRBJ2-7, with 7 bases identical to TRBD2. Trimming removed 4 bases from V and 5 bases from J; junction bases left unmatched: 15. The germline V gene encodes CDR1 SGHNT and CDR2 YYREEE (reference sequence). This CDR3 has 16 residues. CDR3 in amino acids: CASSPWGGLYTNEQYF. CDR3 sequence (DNA): TGTGCCAGCAGCCCCTGGGGGGGACTTTATACGAACGAGCAGTACTTC.

J is TRBJ2-1 and V is TRBV25-1; 12 nucleotides match TRBD2. With 5 bases clipped from V and 4 bases from J, the junction kept 3 bases outside the gene matches. Germline V gene sequence: CDR1 MGHDK, CDR2 SYGVNS. This CDR3 has 15 amino acids. CDR3 DNA sequence: TGTGCCAGCAGTCCTAGCGGGAGGGTTTACAATGAGCAGTTCTTC. This encodes CASSPSGRVYNEQFF. The entire variable domain, with the rest obtained from reference TRBV25-1 and TRBJ2-1, is as follows: EADIYQTPRYLVIGTGKKITLECSQTMGHDKMYWYQQDPGMELHLIHYSYGVNSTEKGDLSSESTVSRIRTEHFPLTLESARPSHTSQYLCASSPSGRVYNEQFFGPGTRLTVL.

V and J are TRBV5-1 and TRBJ1-1; D is ambiguous. V lost 0 bases, J lost 2 bases, and 8 bases lay in between. Germline V gives CDR1 SGHRS, CDR2 YFSETQ. The CDR3 contains 14 residues. CDR3 nucleotides: TGCGCCAGCAGCTTGGCACAGATTAACACTGAAGCTTTCTTT. It translates to CASSLAQINTEAFF.

The chain combines TRBV5-6 with TRBJ1-2; 7 bases match TRBD1. The length of the CDR3 is 18 residues. CDR1 is SGHDT and CDR2 is YYEEEE in the germline V gene. The J segment lost 0 bases and the V segment lost 4 bases, leaving 15 bases of the junction unmatched. The CDR3 loop reads CASSDRRTGVDSNYGYTF. CDR3 sequence (DNA): TGTGCCAGCAGCGATCGTCGGACAGGCGTAGACTCTAACTATGGCTACACCTTC.

The rearrangement links TRBV18 to TRBJ2-3; 7 bases agree with TRBD1. This CDR3 has 13 amino acids. The V gene's germline CDR1 is KGHSH and CDR2 LQKENI. Germline trimming cut 2 bases from V and 4 bases from J; bases unmatched to any gene: 0. CDR3 in DNA: TGTGCCAGCTCACCAGGACAGGCAGATACGCAGTATTTT. Encoded protein: CASSPGQADTQYF.

The V and J genes are TRBV19 and TRBJ2-2; D gene ambiguous. The CDR3 loop spans 11 amino acids. Germline CDR1 is LNHDA and CDR2 is SQIVND (reference sequence). V lost 6 bases, J lost 7 bases, and 6 bases lay in between. This chain's CDR3 is CASRYSGELFF. Written as DNA, the CDR3 is TGTGCCAGTAGATATAGCGGGGAGCTGTTTTTT.

A note on this clone: Other DNA sequences within the sample encode an identical CDR3. This chain connects TRBV19 to TRBJ1-5; 7 bases map to TRBD1. After removal of 3 bases from V and 4 bases from J, the junction contained 3 bases not matched to a gene. Germline CDR1 LNHDA, CDR2 SQIVND (reference sequence). CDR3 length: 14 residues. In DNA form, the CDR3 reads TGTGCCAGTAGTATCCGGGACAGTAATCAGCCCCAGCATTTT. Translating it yields CASSIRDSNQPQHF.

Notes on this clone: The sample contains more than one DNA sequence encoding this CDR3. This chain joins TRBV19 and TRBJ1-5; 8 bases are a match to TRBD1. The length of the CDR3 is 15 residues. With V trimmed by 4 bases and J by 3 bases, 5 bases remained unmatched. CDR1 is LNHDA and CDR2 is SQIVND in the germline V gene (reference sequence). DNA of the CDR3: TGTGCCAGTAGTAGCGGACAGGGACCCAATCAGCCCCAGCATTTT. Amino acids: CASSSGQGPNQPQHF.

This chain connects TRBV7-8 to TRBJ1-3; 8 bases are shared with TRBD1. Germline V gene sequence: CDR1 SGHVS, CDR2 FQNEAQ. With V trimmed by 2 bases and J by 0 bases, 18 bases remained unmatched. The CDR3 spans 21 residues. CDR3 sequence reads: CASSLPTWSTGATSSGNTIYF. Here the CDR3 DNA reads TGTGCCAGCAGCTTACCGACTTGGTCGACAGGGGCCACGAGCTCTGGAAACACCATATATTTT.

The chain combines TRBV6-6 with TRBJ1-1; D is uncertain. The CDR3 has 13 residues. CDR1 is MNHNY, CDR2 SVGAGI, per germline (reference sequence). Trimming pared 3 bases from V and 7 bases from J, leaving 12 bases between. CDR3 sequence: CASSYLGNYEAFF. CDR3 coding DNA: TGTGCCAGCAGTTATCTGGGCAATTATGAAGCTTTCTTT.

The V and J genes are TRBV19 and TRBJ1-6; D possibly corresponds to TRBD1 (6 bases). Germline V gene lookup returns CDR1 LNHDA and CDR2 SQIVND (reference sequence). CDR3 size: 15 residues. V shed 5 bases and J shed 9 bases, with 17 bases lying between them. The CDR3 DNA reads TGTGCCAGTAGTGTAGGGGGGACACAACTTTCACCCCTCCACTTT. Amino acid sequence: CASSVGGTQLSPLHF.

V usage is TRBV9 and J usage is TRBJ2-4, with unresolved D. The CDR3 contains 15 residues. Trimming pared 1 base from V and 7 bases from J, leaving 15 bases between. Germline V gene sequence: CDR1 SGDLS, CDR2 YYNGEE. CDR3 nucleotides: TGTGCCAGCAGCGTAAATGGAGCAAAAGTGAACATTCAGTACTTC. Protein: CASSVNGAKVNIQYF.

This rearrangement joins TRBV6-5 to TRBJ2-1; 8 nucleotides align to TRBD2. The CDR3 has 15 residues. Germline V lookup: CDR1 MNHEY, CDR2 SVGAGI. Trimming removed 3 bases from V and 3 bases from J; junction bases left unmatched: 4. As DNA, the CDR3 is TGTGCCAGCAGTTATATCCTAGCGGGCTACAATGAGCAGTTCTTC. This encodes CASSYILAGYNEQFF.